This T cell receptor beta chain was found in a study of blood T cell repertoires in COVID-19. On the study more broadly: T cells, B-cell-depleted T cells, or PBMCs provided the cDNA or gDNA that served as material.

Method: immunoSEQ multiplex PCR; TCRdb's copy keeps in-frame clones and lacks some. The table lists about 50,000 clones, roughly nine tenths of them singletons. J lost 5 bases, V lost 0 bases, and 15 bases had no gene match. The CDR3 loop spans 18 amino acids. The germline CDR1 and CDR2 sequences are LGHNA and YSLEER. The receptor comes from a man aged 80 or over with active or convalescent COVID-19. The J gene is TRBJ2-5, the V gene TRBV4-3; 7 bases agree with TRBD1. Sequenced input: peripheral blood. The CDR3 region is CASSQEHGTVGRVETQYF. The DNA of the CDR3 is TGCGCCAGCAGCCAAGAACATGGGACAGTCGGTCGGGTGGAGACCCAGTACTTC.